Reported below is one T cell receptor beta chain. What it recognizes is unknown. The same CDR3 can be traced to other DNA sequences in this sample. This sample was included in a study of shared clonotypes between healthy human individuals. At the level of the study: Per-donor plates numbered three CD4 naive, three CD4 memory, two CD8 naive and one CD8 memory.

CDR1 is SGHRS, CDR2 YFSETQ, per germline. This CDR3 comprises 13 residues. Trimming shortened V by 4 bases and J by 0 bases, and 7 bases separated the two germline ends. Data came from immunoSEQ multiplex PCR; TCRdb stores just in-frame clones and leaves some out. The table shows about 2.3 million clones, with 92% occurring only once. Study conclusions and caveats: The study found about 5% of naive CD4 clonotypes shared across several donors. What naive subsets generally showed was a larger estimated richness than memory subsets showed. Despite large depth, rarefaction showed incomplete sorted-subset sequencing.

This clonotype was obtained from a man between 18 and 35 years old in good health. Some clones in this sample may be carry-over from other donors' samples. This sequence joins TRBV5-1 and TRBJ1-1; maybe TRBD1 (6 bases). What was sequenced was naive CD4+ T cells from PBMCs. Sample subset: CD45RA+ positively selected. The CDR3 region is CASSRGMNTEAFF. CDR3 DNA sequence: TGCGCCAGCAGCAGGGGGATGAACACTGAAGCTTTCTTT.